This section outlines one TCR beta chain sequence together with its context. Its antigen is not known. V was pared by 4 bases and J by 1 base, with 9 bases of the junction left unmatched. The CDR3 has 16 residues. Germline CDR1 and CDR2: LGHNA and YSLEER. This sample stems from a study of cytomegalovirus exposure and HLA in healthy donors. General study findings and limits: TCR beta chains associated with HLA were, in a later analysis, more clonally expanded than equally common others. Most CMV-associated TCR beta chains appeared HLA-restricted in a later analysis.

PCR used 60 Vbeta primers and 13 Jbeta primers. Authors' processing steps: Later, 80 million or so unique TCR beta chains were counted in an analysis, and roughly 10 million of them were shared. The method was immunoSEQ multiplex PCR; TCRdb's version includes in-frame clones alone and lacks a portion of them. That table supplies the V and J calls and clone size; D and trimming were determined from the DNA. Seen here are 170,000 or so clones, under 85% observed once, and the top ten hold 1.6%. What was sequenced was PBMCs. The receptor comes from a middle-aged man in good health and CMV-seronegative. V usage is TRBV4-3 and J usage is TRBJ1-1; 7 bases map to TRBD1. The CDR3 protein is CASSPGLGTANTEAFF. In nucleotides, the CDR3 is TGCGCCAGCAGCCCTGGCCTCGGGACAGCGAACACTGAAGCTTTCTTT.